The rows below give T cell receptor beta chains drawn from one sample of a study of CD8+ T cells in alopecia areata. Clones were read by immunoSEQ multiplex PCR, and TCRdb kept only the in-frame ones, dropping some. The sample includes 150,000 to 250,000 clones, roughly 50% of them seen just once. The sequencing used CD4+ T cells sorted from blood, collected at week 24, from a patient treated with tofacitinib. These receptor sequences come from a human donor with alopecia areata. Each CDR3 is given with its conserved first and last residue. The order of the fields is clone size, D gene, J gene, V gene, CDR3 protein, CDR3 DNA. The D gene is left open where the match is weak. Size is omitted from some rows. Given values are once, few, many or a class for expanded clones.

>few|TRBD2|TRBJ2-5|TRBV4-1
CASSQVSGRARETQYF
TGCGCCAGCAGCCAAGTTAGCGGGAGGGCCCGTGAGACCCAGTACTTC
>few|.|TRBJ1-5|TRBV5-1
CASSLRNQPQHF
TGCGCCAGCAGCTTACGGAATCAGCCCCAGCATTTT
>.|TRBD1|TRBJ2-1|TRBV4-2
CASSSRTGANNEQFF
TGTGCCAGCAGCTCCCGGACAGGGGCGAACAATGAGCAGTTCTTC
>.|.|TRBJ1-2|TRBV19
CASQVGGSGYTF
TGTGCCAGCCAAGTGGGGGGATCCGGCTACACCTTC
>.|TRBD2|TRBJ2-1|TRBV4-1
CASSQDAVAGWNEQFF
TGCGCCAGCAGCCAAGATGCGGTAGCGGGATGGAATGAGCAGTTCTTC
>few|TRBD1|TRBJ2-3|TRBV28
CASTSLGAGGADTQYF
TGTGCCAGCACCTCCCTCGGGGCAGGGGGAGCAGATACGCAGTATTTT
>.|TRBD1|TRBJ2-7|TRBV6-5
CASSYDRDREEQYF
TGTGCCAGCAGTTACGACCGGGACAGGGAAGAGCAGTACTTC
>.|TRBD2|TRBJ2-1|TRBV30
CAWSVVRTSGATYNEQFF
TGTGCCTGGAGTGTAGTCCGGACTAGCGGGGCCACCTACAATGAGCAGTTCTTC
>.|.|TRBJ1-6|TRBV29-1
CSVDLGVSNSPLHF
TGCAGCGTTGATCTTGGGGTGTCGAATTCACCCCTCCACTTT
>.|TRBD2|TRBJ2-5|TRBV7-2
CASSLVMGGRETQYF
TGTGCCAGCAGCTTAGTGATGGGGGGGAGGGAGACCCAGTACTTC
>few|.|TRBJ2-1|TRBV5-1
CASSLAIGGDEQFF
TGCGCCAGCAGCTTGGCCATCGGCGGGGATGAGCAGTTCTTC
>.|.|TRBJ2-1|TRBV29-1
CSVEEGRRYNEQFF
TGCAGCGTTGAAGAAGGTAGAAGGTACAATGAGCAGTTCTTC
>.|TRBD2|TRBJ2-1|TRBV9
CASSVELAGGNEQFF
TGTGCCAGCAGCGTAGAATTGGCGGGGGGCAATGAGCAGTTCTTC
>few|.|TRBJ2-6|TRBV5-1
CASSLEEGSVSGANVLTF
TGCGCCAGCAGCTTGGAGGAGGGGTCTGTTTCTGGGGCCAACGTCCTGACTTTC
>.|.|TRBJ2-5|TRBV7-2
CASSLELEETQYF
TGTGCCAGCAGCTTAGAACTAGAAGAGACCCAGTACTTC
>.|.|TRBJ2-2|TRBV2
CASSVTGELFF
TGTGCCAGCAGTGTGACCGGGGAGCTGTTTTTT
>.|.|TRBJ2-1|TRBV27
CASSLETPEYNEQFF
TGTGCCAGCAGTTTAGAGACTCCCGAATACAATGAGCAGTTCTTC
>.|TRBD2|TRBJ2-6|TRBV9
CASSVGGGFSGANVLTF
TGTGCCAGCAGCGTAGGCGGGGGTTTCTCTGGGGCCAACGTCCTGACTTTC
>many|.|TRBJ2-3|TRBV10-3
CAISGTVSTDTQYF
TGTGCCATCAGTGGGACGGTGAGCACAGATACGCAGTATTTT
>.|.|TRBJ2-3|TRBV12-5
CASDSTLGSTDTQYF
TGTGCTAGTGACTCCACGCTAGGAAGCACAGATACGCAGTATTTT
>.|.|TRBJ2-5|TRBV7-2
CASSSNTYQETQYF
TGTGCCAGCAGCTCCAACACTTACCAAGAGACCCAGTACTTC
>.|.|TRBJ2-7|TRBV7-2
CASSLGGQNEQYF
TGTGCCAGCAGCTTAGGGGGGCAGAACGAGCAGTACTTC
>.|TRBD2|TRBJ2-1|TRBV10-3
CAISGSGTSGSYNEQFF
TGTGCCATCAGTGGATCCGGGACTAGCGGATCCTACAATGAGCAGTTCTTC
>.|.|TRBJ2-5|TRBV29-1
CSVGGETQYF
TGCAGCGTGGGCGGAGAGACCCAGTACTTC
>.|.|TRBJ2-7|TRBV25-1
CASSEFNVGPYEQYF
TGTGCCAGCAGTGAATTTAATGTCGGGCCCTACGAGCAGTACTTC
>.|.|TRBJ1-2|TRBV13
CASRNQTYGYTF
TGTGCCAGCAGGAACCAGACTTATGGCTACACCTTC
>.|TRBD2|TRBJ2-1|TRBV15
CATSRRKGLGHNEQFF
TGTGCCACCAGCAGAAGGAAGGGACTAGGACACAATGAGCAGTTCTTC
>.|.|TRBJ1-1|TRBV27
CASTVRWGNTEAFF
TGTGCCAGCACCGTGCGGTGGGGGAACACTGAAGCTTTCTTT
>.|.|TRBJ1-5|TRBV19
CASSIDAGGNQPQHF
TGTGCCAGTAGTATAGATGCAGGAGGCAATCAGCCCCAGCATTTT